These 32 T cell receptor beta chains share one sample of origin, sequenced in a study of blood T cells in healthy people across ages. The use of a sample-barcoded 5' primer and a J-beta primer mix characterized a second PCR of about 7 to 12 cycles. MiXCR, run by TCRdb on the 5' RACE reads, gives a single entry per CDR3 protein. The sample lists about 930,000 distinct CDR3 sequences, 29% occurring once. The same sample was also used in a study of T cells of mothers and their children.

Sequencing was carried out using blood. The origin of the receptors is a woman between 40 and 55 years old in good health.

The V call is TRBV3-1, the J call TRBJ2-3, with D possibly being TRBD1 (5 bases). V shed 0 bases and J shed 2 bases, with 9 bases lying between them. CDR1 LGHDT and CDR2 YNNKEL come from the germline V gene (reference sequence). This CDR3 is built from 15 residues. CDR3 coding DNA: TGTGCCAGCAGCCAAGATATGGACAACACAGATACGCAGTATTTT. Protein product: CASSQDMDNTDTQYF.

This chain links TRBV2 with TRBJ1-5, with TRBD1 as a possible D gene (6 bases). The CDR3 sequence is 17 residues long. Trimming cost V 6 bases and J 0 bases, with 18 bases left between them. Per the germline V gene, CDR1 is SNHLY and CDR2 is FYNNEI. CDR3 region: CASSVAGTLYSNQPQHF. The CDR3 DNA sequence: TGTGCCAGCAGCGTAGCCGGGACACTCTATAGCAATCAGCCCCAGCATTTT. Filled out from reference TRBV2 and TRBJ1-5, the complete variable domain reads EPEVTQTPSHQVTQMGQEVILRCVPISNHLYFYWYRQILGQKVEFLVSFYNNEISEKSEIFDDQFSVERPDGSNFTLKIRSTKLEDSAMYFCASSVAGTLYSNQPQHFGDGTRLSIL.

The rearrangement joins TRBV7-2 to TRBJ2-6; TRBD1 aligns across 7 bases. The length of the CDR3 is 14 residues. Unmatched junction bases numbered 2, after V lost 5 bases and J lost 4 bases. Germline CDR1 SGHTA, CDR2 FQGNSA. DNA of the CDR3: TGTGCCAGCAGCGTACAGGGGGGGGCCAACGTCCTGACTTTC. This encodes CASSVQGGANVLTF.

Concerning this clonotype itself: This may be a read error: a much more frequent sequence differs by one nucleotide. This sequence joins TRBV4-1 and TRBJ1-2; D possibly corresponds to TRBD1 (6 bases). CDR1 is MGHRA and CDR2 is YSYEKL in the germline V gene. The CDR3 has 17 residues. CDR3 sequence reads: CTSSQDSTWGGHYGYTF. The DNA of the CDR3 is TGCACCAGCAGCCAAGACTCTACTTGGGGGGGGCACTATGGCTACACCTTC.

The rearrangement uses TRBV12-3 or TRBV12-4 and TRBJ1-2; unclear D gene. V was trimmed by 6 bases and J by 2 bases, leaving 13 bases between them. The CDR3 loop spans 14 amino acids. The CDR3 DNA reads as TGTGCCAGCAGCTACGGACCGCCAAACTATGGCTACACCTTC. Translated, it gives CASSYGPPNYGYTF.

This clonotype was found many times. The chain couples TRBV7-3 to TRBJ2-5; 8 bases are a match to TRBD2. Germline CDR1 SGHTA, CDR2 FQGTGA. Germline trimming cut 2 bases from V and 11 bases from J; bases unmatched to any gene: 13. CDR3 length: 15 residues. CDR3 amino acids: CASSLVRTSRAEQYF. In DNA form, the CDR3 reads TGTGCCAGCAGCTTAGTTCGGACTAGCCGGGCGGAGCAGTACTTC.

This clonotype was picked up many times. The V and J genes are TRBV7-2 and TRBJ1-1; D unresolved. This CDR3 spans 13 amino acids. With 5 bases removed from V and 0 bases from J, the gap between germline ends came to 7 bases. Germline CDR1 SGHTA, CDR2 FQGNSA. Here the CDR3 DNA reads TGTGCCAGCAGCCCCTATATGAACACTGAAGCTTTCTTT. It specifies CASSPYMNTEAFF.

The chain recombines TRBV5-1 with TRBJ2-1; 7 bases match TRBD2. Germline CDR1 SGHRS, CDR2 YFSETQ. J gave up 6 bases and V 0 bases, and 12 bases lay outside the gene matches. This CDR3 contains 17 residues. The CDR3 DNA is TGCGCCAGCAGCTTGGGGGTAACGAGCGGGGCCCGCAATGAGCAGTTCTTC. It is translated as CASSLGVTSGARNEQFF.

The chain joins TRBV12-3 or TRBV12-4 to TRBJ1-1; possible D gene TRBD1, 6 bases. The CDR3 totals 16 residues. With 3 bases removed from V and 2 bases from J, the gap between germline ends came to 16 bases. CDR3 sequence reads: CASSFATTGINTEAFF. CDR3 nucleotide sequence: TGTGCCAGCAGTTTCGCAACCACAGGGATAAACACTGAAGCTTTCTTT.

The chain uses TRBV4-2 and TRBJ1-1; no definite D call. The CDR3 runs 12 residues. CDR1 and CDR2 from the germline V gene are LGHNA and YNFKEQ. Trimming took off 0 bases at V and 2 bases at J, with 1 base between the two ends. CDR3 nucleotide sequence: TGTGCCAGCAGCCAAGAAAACACTGAAGCTTTCTTT. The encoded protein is CASSQENTEAFF.

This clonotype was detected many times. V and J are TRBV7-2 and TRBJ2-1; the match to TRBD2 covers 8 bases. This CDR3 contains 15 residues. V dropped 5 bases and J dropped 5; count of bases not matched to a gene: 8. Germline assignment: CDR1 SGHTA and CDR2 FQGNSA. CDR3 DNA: TGTGCCAGCAGCAACTCCGGGACTAGTAACAATGAGCAGTTCTTC. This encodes CASSNSGTSNNEQFF.

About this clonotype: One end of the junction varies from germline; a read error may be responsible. The CDR3 DNA follows: TGTGTCAGCAGTTTATTATCGGGGCTGTCCTACAATGAGCAGTTCTTC. Translated: CVSSLLSGLSYNEQFF. The chain uses TRBV27 and TRBJ2-1; D may be TRBD1 or TRBD2 (5 bases each). The length of the CDR3 is 16 residues. Per germline, CDR1 MNHEY and CDR2 SMNVEV (reference sequence).

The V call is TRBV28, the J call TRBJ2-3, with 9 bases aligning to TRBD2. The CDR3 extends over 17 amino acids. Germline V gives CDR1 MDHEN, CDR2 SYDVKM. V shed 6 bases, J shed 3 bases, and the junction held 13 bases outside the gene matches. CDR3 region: CASSLERTSVVTDTQYF. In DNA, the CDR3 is TGTGCCAGCAGCCTCGAGAGGACTAGCGTAGTAACAGATACGCAGTATTTT.

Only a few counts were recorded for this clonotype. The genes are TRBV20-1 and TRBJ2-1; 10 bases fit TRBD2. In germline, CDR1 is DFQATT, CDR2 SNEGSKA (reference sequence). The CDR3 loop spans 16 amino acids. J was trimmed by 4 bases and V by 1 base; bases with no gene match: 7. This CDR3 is CSARALSGGLYNEQFF. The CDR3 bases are TGCAGTGCTAGAGCTCTTAGCGGGGGGCTATACAATGAGCAGTTCTTC.

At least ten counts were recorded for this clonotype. CDR3 sequence reads: CASTSSGTGGDNEQFF. The DNA for the CDR3 is TGCGCCAGCACCTCATCCGGGACAGGGGGGGACAATGAGCAGTTCTTC. The V gene is TRBV5-1, the J gene TRBJ2-1; 11 bases map to TRBD1. Germline CDR1 SGHRS, CDR2 YFSETQ. Trimming cost V 6 bases and J 5 bases; bases outside gene matches: 10. The CDR3 has 16 residues.

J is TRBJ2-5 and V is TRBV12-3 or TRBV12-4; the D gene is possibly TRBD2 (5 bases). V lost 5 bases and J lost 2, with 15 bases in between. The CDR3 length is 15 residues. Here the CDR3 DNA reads TGTGCCAGCAGTATCCGGGGTACAACTCAAGAGACCCAGTACTTC. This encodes CASSIRGTTQETQYF.

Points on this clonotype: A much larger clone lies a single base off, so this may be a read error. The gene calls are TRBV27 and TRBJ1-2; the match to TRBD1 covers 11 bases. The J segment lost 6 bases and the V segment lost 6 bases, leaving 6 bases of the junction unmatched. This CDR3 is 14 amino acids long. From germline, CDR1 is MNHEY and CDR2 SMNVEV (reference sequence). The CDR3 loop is CASRRTGGNNGYTF. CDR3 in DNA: TGTGCCAGCAGGCGGACAGGGGGCAACAATGGCTACACCTTC.

The CDR3 loop reads CASSARGHSNQPQHF. The CDR3 region has the DNA TGTGCCAGCAGCGCCAGAGGGCATAGCAATCAGCCCCAGCATTTT. V is TRBV9 and J is TRBJ1-5; D is undetermined. Germline V gives CDR1 SGDLS, CDR2 YYNGEE. The CDR3 runs to 15 residues. Trimming took off 3 bases at V and 0 bases at J, with 10 bases between the two ends.

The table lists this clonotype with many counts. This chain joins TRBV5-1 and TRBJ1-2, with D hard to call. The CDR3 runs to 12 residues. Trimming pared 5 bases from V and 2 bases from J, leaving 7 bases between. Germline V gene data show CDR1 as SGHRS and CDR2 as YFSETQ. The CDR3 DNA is TGCGCCAGCAGAGGAGGGAACTATGGCTACACCTTC. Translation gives CASRGGNYGYTF.

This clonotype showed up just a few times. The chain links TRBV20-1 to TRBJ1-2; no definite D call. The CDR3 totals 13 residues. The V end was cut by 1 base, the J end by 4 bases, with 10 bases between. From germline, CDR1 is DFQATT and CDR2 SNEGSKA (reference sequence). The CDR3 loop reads CSARGVQPYGYTF. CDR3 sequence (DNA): TGCAGTGCTAGAGGAGTACAGCCCTATGGCTACACCTTC.

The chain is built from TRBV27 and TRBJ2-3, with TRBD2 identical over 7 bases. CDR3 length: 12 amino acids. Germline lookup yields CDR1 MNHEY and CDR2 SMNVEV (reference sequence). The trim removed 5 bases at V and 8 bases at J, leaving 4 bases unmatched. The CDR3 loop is CASSPREGTQYF. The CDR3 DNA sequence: TGTGCCAGCAGTCCAAGGGAGGGTACGCAGTATTTT.

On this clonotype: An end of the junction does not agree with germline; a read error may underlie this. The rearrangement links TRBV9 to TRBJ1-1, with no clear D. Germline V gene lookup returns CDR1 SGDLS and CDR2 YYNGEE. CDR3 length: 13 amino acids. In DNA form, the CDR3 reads TGTACCAGCAGCCCACCCGCAGCCAGGGAAGCTTTCTTT. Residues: CTSSPPAAREAFF.

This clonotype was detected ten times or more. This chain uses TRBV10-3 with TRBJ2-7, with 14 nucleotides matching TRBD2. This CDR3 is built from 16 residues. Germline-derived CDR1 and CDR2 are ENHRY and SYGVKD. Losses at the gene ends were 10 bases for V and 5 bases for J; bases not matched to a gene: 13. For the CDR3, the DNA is TGTGCCACCAAAACCTCCACGGGACTAGCGGGGGACGAGCAGTACTTC. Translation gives CATKTSTGLAGDEQYF.

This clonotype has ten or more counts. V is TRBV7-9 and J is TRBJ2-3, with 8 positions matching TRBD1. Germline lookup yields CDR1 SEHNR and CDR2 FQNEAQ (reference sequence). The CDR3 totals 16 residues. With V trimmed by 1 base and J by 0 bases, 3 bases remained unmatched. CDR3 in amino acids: CASSLEAGGSTDTQYF. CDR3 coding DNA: TGTGCCAGCAGCTTAGAGGCAGGGGGCAGCACAGATACGCAGTATTTT.

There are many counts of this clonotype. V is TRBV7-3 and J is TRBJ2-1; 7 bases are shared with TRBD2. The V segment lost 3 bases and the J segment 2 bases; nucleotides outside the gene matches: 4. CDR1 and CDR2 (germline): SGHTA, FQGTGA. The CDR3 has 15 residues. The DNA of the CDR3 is TGTGCCAGCAGCTTCCGGGGGACTACCTACAATGAGCAGTTCTTC. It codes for CASSFRGTTYNEQFF.

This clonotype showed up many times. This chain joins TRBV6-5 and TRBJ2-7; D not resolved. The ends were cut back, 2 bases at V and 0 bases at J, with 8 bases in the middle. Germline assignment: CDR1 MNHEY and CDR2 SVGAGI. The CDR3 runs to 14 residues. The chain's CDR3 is CASSYSWNSYEQYF. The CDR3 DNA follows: TGTGCCAGCAGTTACAGTTGGAACTCCTACGAGCAGTACTTC.

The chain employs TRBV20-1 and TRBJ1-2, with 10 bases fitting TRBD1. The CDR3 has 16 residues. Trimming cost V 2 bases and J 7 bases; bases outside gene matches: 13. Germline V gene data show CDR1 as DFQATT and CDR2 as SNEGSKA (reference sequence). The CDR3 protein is CSARLPGTGAFSGYTF. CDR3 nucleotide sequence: TGCAGTGCTAGACTTCCCGGGACAGGGGCCTTTAGTGGCTACACCTTC.

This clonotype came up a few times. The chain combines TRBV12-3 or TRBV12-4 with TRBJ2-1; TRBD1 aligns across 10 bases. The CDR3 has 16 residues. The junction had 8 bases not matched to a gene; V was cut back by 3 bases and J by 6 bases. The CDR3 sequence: CASSFWTGTGVNEQFF. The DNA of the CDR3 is TGTGCCAGCAGTTTCTGGACCGGGACAGGGGTCAATGAGCAGTTCTTC.

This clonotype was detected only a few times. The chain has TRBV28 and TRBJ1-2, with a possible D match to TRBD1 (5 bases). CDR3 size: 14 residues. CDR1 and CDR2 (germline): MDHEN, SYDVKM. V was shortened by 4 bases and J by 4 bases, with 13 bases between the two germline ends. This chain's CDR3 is CASSSQRGLYGYTF. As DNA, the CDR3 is TGTGCCAGCAGTTCCCAGCGGGGCCTCTATGGCTACACCTTC.

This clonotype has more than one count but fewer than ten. The CDR3 reads CATSDLGHLNTGELFF. CDR3 coding DNA: TGTGCCACCAGTGATCTGGGACATTTGAACACCGGGGAGCTGTTTTTT. This sequence joins TRBV24-1 and TRBJ2-2; weak D call: TRBD1 (6 bases). Germline-derived CDR1 and CDR2 are KGHDR and SFDVKD. The V end lost 3 bases, the J end lost 1 base, and 11 bases lay between the germline ends. The CDR3 runs to 16 residues.

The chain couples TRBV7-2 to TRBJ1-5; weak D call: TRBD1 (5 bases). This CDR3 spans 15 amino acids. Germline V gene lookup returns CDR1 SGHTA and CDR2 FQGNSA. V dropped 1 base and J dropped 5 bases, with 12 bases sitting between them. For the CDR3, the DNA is TGTGCCAGCAGCTTAGGGGGGGACCCCTATCAGCCCCAGCATTTT. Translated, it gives CASSLGGDPYQPQHF.

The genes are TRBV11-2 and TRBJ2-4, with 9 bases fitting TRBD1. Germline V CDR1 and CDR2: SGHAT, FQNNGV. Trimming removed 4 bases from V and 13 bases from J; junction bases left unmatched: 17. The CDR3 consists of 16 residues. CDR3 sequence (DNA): TGTGCCAGCAGCTATCTTCTCGGGACAGGGTACCATGAGCAGTACTTC. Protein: CASSYLLGTGYHEQYF.